Shown below are 21 T cell receptor beta chains from a single sample sequenced in a study of cytomegalovirus exposure and HLA in healthy donors. PCR used 60 Vbeta primers and 13 Jbeta primers. Using immunoSEQ multiplex PCR, the repertoire was profiled, and TCRdb retains in-frame clones only, with some absent. The sample includes 180,000 or so clones, about 80% of them seen just once. Material for sequencing was PBMCs. These TCRs come from a man aged 35-49 years in good health and CMV-seropositive.

V and J are TRBV27 and TRBJ2-7, with a possible D match to TRBD2 (5 bases). The CDR3 is 14 residues long. Trimming removed 5 bases at V and 6 bases at J, with 17 bases between. Germline CDR1 is MNHEY and CDR2 is SMNVEV (reference sequence). The CDR3, as DNA: TGTGCCAGCAGTGCCCGAACAGCGGCGGGCGAGCAGTACTTC. Its translation is CASSARTAAGEQYF.

The V and J genes are TRBV23-1 and TRBJ2-1; 13 bases fit TRBD2. TRBV23-1 is an open reading frame, and its role is uncertain. The CDR3 runs to 18 residues. The V segment lost 8 bases and the J segment 0 bases; nucleotides outside the gene matches: 10. CDR3 in DNA: TGCGCCAGCGCCGGGACTAGCGGGATTATCTCCTCCTACAATGAGCAGTTCTTC. Amino acid sequence: CASAGTSGIISSYNEQFF.

V is TRBV27 and J is TRBJ2-1; 9 positions match TRBD2. The CDR3 extends over 18 amino acids. V lost 1 base to trimming and J lost 8 bases; unmatched junction nucleotides: 15. From germline, CDR1 is MNHEY and CDR2 SMNVEV (reference sequence). The DNA of the CDR3 is TGTGCCAGCAGTTTATATCCCCCAATAGCGGGAGCGGTATATGAGCAGTTCTTC. Translation gives CASSLYPPIAGAVYEQFF.

The rearrangement joins TRBV5-1 to TRBJ1-6, with no clear D. Per germline, CDR1 SGHRS and CDR2 YFSETQ. The V and J ends lost 6 bases and 5 bases respectively, with 9 bases between them. This CDR3 comprises 13 residues. The CDR3 protein is CASKFQDNSPLHF. DNA for the CDR3: TGCGCCAGCAAGTTTCAGGATAATTCACCCCTCCACTTT.

CDR3 DNA sequence: TGCGCCAGCAGCTTGGTGGGAGGGCCTAGGGGCGATGAGCAGTTCTTC. It is translated as CASSLVGGPRGDEQFF. The chain employs TRBV5-1 and TRBJ2-1, with 7 bases identical to TRBD2. CDR1 SGHRS and CDR2 YFSETQ come from the germline V gene. The CDR3 contains 16 residues. V lost 0 bases to trimming and J lost 8 bases; unmatched junction nucleotides: 11.

The chain is built from TRBV27 and TRBJ2-1; 9 nucleotides align to TRBD2. The CDR3 contains 15 residues. Germline CDR1 is MNHEY and CDR2 is SMNVEV (reference sequence). Trimming cost V 2 bases and J 4 bases; bases outside gene matches: 3. CDR3 sequence reads: CASSLELAGYNEQFF. The CDR3 DNA is TGTGCCAGCAGTTTAGAACTAGCGGGTTACAATGAGCAGTTCTTC.

The sample holds one count of this clone. This chain joins TRBV19 and TRBJ1-5; TRBD1 is a possible D gene (5 bases). The CDR3 length is 14 residues. With 3 bases removed from V and 7 bases from J, the gap between germline ends came to 13 bases. Germline-derived CDR1 and CDR2 are LNHDA and SQIVND (reference sequence). CDR3 nucleotide sequence: TGTGCCAGTAGTATTAGGGACTCAGGACAGCCCCAGCATTTT. As protein: CASSIRDSGQPQHF. Full variable domain (outside the CDR3, taken from reference TRBV19 and TRBJ1-5): DGGITQSPKYLFRKEGQNVTLSCEQNLNHDAMYWYRQDPGQGLRLIYYSQIVNDFQKGDIAEGYSVSREKKESFPLTVTSAQKNPTAFYLCASSIRDSGQPQHFGDGTRLSIL.

As for this clone: Compared with germline, one end of the junction differs, possibly owing to a read error. The chain combines TRBV5-4 with TRBJ2-6; 12 bases align to TRBD1. The length of the CDR3 is 19 residues. Per germline, CDR1 SGHNT and CDR2 YYREEE (reference sequence). In nucleotides, the CDR3 is TGTGCCAGCAGGCGAGGGTTGGGGACAGGGGGCTCTGGGGCCAACGGCCTGACTTTC. Translated, it gives CASRRGLGTGGSGANGLTF.

This clone came up many times. The chain joins TRBV2 to TRBJ1-1, with D possibly matching TRBD1 (6 bases). The V end lost 3 bases, the J end lost 3 bases, and 8 bases lay between the germline ends. This CDR3 is 13 amino acids long. CDR1 and CDR2 from the germline V gene are SNHLY and FYNNEI. As DNA, the CDR3 is TGTGCCAGCAGTGAGGGACAATACACTGAAGCTTTCTTT. Its translation is CASSEGQYTEAFF.

The V gene is TRBV7-9, the J gene TRBJ2-1, with 9 nucleotides matching TRBD2. The V gene end was trimmed by 5 bases and the J gene end by 3 bases; junction bases not matched to a gene: 8. The CDR3 extends over 16 amino acids. CDR1 SEHNR and CDR2 FQNEAQ come from the germline V gene (reference sequence). The CDR3 DNA reads TGTGCCAGCAGCCATCTAGCGGGGACACACTACAATGAGCAGTTCTTC. Translation: CASSHLAGTHYNEQFF. The whole variable domain, filled in from reference TRBV7-9 and TRBJ2-1, reads DTGVSQNPRHKITKRGQNVTFRCDPISEHNRLYWYRQTLGQGPEFLTYFQNEAQLEKSRLLSDRFSAERPKGSFSTLEIQRTEQGDSAMYLCASSHLAGTHYNEQFFGPGTRLTVL.

This clone was seen only a few times. The rearrangement joins TRBV6-1 to TRBJ2-7; TRBD1 might be the D (5 bases). This CDR3 is 12 amino acids long. The ends were cut back, 8 bases at V and 6 bases at J, with 14 bases in the middle. CDR1 is MNHNS and CDR2 is SASEGT in the germline V gene. The CDR3 loop reads CASGKGVTEQYF. As DNA, the CDR3 is TGTGCCAGCGGCAAAGGGGTGACCGAGCAGTACTTC.

The chain carries TRBV2 and TRBJ2-2, with D possibly matching TRBD2 (5 bases). V was shortened by 8 bases and J by 6 bases, with 13 bases between the two germline ends. The CDR3 is made up of 13 amino acids. Germline CDR1 reads SNHLY; CDR2 reads FYNNEI. In DNA, the CDR3 is TGTGCCAGCCCCCGGGGTGGGGCCGGGGAGCTGTTTTTT. It is translated as CASPRGGAGELFF.

In this sample, this clone turned up a few times. The gene calls are TRBV6-5 and TRBJ2-7; unclear D gene. The germline gives CDR1 MNHEY, CDR2 SVGAGI. V lost 0 bases and J 4 bases, leaving 7 bases between the germline ends. The CDR3 covers 13 residues. CDR3: CASSYSSFYEQYF. The CDR3 DNA reads TGTGCCAGCAGTTACTCGAGCTTTTACGAGCAGTACTTC.

This clone was seen a few times. The genes are TRBV7-6 and TRBJ2-5, with a possible D match to TRBD2 (6 bases). This CDR3 is built from 15 residues. Germline V gives CDR1 SGHVS, CDR2 FNYEAQ. Trimming pared 1 base from V and 5 bases from J, leaving 14 bases between. CDR3 DNA sequence: TGTGCCAGCAGCTTAGTAACTAGCAGAGGGGAGACCCAGTACTTC. It codes for CASSLVTSRGETQYF.

CDR3 DNA: TGCGCCAGCAGCTACCAACAGGGGAACACTGAAGCTTTCTTT. This encodes CASSYQQGNTEAFF. The rearrangement links TRBV5-1 to TRBJ1-1; TRBD1 might be the D (6 bases). V was trimmed by 3 bases and J by 1 base, leaving 10 bases between them. The CDR3 consists of 14 residues. Germline V lookup: CDR1 SGHRS, CDR2 YFSETQ.

The rearrangement links TRBV9 to TRBJ2-7, with a tentative D call TRBD1 (5 bases). Trimming removed 0 bases at V and 2 bases at J, with 12 bases between. This CDR3 is 15 amino acids long. Per the germline V gene, CDR1 is SGDLS and CDR2 is YYNGEE. For the CDR3, the DNA is TGTGCCAGCAGCGTAGGTGACAGCCTACCCTACGAGCAGTACTTC. This codes for CASSVGDSLPYEQYF.

The rearrangement links TRBV7-9 to TRBJ2-2; TRBD2 might be the D (7 bases). CDR1 SEHNR and CDR2 FQNEAQ come from the germline V gene (reference sequence). Trimming shortened V by 7 bases and J by 0 bases, and 18 bases separated the two germline ends. This CDR3 region has 17 residues. CDR3 sequence (DNA): TGTGCCAGCAACAATTTCCGGGGGGCACCGAACACCGGGGAGCTGTTTTTT. Its protein is CASNNFRGAPNTGELFF.

V usage is TRBV15 and J usage is TRBJ1-5, with 8 bases matching TRBD1. Germline V gene lookup returns CDR1 LNHNV and CDR2 YYDKDF (reference sequence). This CDR3 spans 15 amino acids. With 2 bases clipped from V and 4 bases from J, the junction kept 4 bases outside the gene matches. CDR3 region: CATSRRTGLNQPQHF. CDR3 nucleotides: TGTGCCACCAGCAGAAGGACAGGGTTGAATCAGCCCCAGCATTTT.

The J gene is TRBJ1-4, the V gene TRBV7-9, with D possibly matching TRBD1 (6 bases). Germline V gene sequence: CDR1 SEHNR, CDR2 FQNEAQ (reference sequence). The CDR3 extends over 14 amino acids. V gave up 2 bases and J gave up 3 bases, with 7 bases separating them. CDR3 bases: TGTGCCAGCAGCTTATCAGGGGCTAATGAAAAACTGTTTTTT. Amino acid sequence: CASSLSGANEKLFF.

This clone showed up just a few times. The chain employs TRBV5-1 and TRBJ1-6, with TRBD1 matching over 10 bases. J was trimmed by 7 bases and V by 4 bases; bases with no gene match: 5. Germline V gives CDR1 SGHRS, CDR2 YFSETQ. The CDR3 spans 15 residues. Here the CDR3 reads CASSQRTGGNSPLHF. CDR3 in DNA: TGCGCCAGCAGCCAAAGGACAGGGGGGAATTCACCCCTCCACTTT.

This clone was detected only once. The V gene is TRBV29-1, the J gene TRBJ2-5, with 10 bases matching TRBD1. V lost 5 bases to trimming and J lost 4 bases; unmatched junction nucleotides: 10. The CDR3 contains 15 residues. The germline V gene has CDR1 SQVTM and CDR2 ANQGSEA. The CDR3 spells CSVLSGQGNSETQYF. The CDR3 DNA follows: TGCAGCGTTCTTTCGGGACAGGGGAATTCAGAGACCCAGTACTTC.